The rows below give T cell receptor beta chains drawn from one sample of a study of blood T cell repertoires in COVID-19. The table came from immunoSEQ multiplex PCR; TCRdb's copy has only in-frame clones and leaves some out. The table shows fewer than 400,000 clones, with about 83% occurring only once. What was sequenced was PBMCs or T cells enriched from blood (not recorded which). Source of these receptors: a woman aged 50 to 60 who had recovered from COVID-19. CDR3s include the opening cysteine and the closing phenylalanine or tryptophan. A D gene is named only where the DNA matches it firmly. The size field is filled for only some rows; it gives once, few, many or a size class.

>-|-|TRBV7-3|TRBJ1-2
CASSLDAGAVGYTF
TGTGCCAGCAGCTTAGATGCGGGGGCGGTAGGCTACACCTTC
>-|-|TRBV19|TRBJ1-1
CASRRGLNTEAFF
TGTGCCAGTAGGCGGGGTCTGAACACTGAAGCTTTCTTT
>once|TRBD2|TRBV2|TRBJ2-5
CASSVMGLAGNQETQYF
TGTGCCAGCAGTGTTATGGGACTAGCGGGGAACCAAGAGACCCAGTACTTC
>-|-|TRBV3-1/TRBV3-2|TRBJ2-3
CASSQDKGLVADTQYF
TGTGCCAGCAGCCAAGATAAGGGGTTGGTGGCAGATACGCAGTATTTT
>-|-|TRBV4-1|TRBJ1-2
CASSQGRGYFYGYTF
TGCGCCAGCAGCCAAGGACGGGGGTACTTCTATGGCTACACCTTC
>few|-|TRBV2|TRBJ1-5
CASSYIPHQPQHF
TGTGCCAGCAGTTACATACCCCATCAGCCCCAGCATTTT
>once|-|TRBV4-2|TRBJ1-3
CASSRPGGYSGNTIYF
TGTGCCAGCAGCCGCCCAGGAGGGTACTCTGGAAACACCATATATTTT
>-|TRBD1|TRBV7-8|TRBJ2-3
CASSSYRGKNTDTQYF
TGTGCCAGCAGCTCCTACAGGGGGAAAAACACAGATACGCAGTATTTT
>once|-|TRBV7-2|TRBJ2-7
CASSLTGYEQYF
TGTGCCAGCAGCTTAACAGGGTACGAGCAGTACTTC
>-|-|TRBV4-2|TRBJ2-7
CASSQQTDWYEQYF
TGTGCCAGCAGCCAACAAACCGACTGGTACGAGCAGTACTTC
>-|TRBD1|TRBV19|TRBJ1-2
CASSLRTGGASGYTF
TGTGCCAGTAGCCTCCGGACAGGGGGCGCCTCTGGCTACACCTTC
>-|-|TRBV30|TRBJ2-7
CAWSTSYEQYF
TGTGCCTGGAGTACCAGCTACGAGCAGTACTTC
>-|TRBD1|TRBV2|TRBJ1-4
CASSQRTGNEKLFF
TGTGCCAGCAGTCAAAGGACAGGAAATGAAAAACTGTTTTTT
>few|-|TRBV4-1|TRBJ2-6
CASSQPRTSGANVLTF
TGCGCCAGCAGCCAGCCTAGAACATCCGGGGCCAACGTCCTGACTTTC
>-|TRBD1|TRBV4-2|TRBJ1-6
CASSQTGQGRGALHF
TGTGCCAGCAGCCAAACGGGACAGGGCAGAGGGGCCCTCCACTTT
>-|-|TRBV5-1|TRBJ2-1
CASSLLPEGGNEQFF
TGCGCCAGCAGCTTGCTGCCCGAAGGGGGCAATGAGCAGTTCTTC
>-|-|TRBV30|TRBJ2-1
CAWSPQGGGYLGDEQFF
TGTGCCTGGAGTCCGCAGGGTGGGGGGTATTTGGGCGATGAGCAGTTCTTC
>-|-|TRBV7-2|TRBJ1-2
CATLNSKNNYGYTF
TGTGCCACCTTAAACAGCAAAAATAACTATGGCTACACCTTC
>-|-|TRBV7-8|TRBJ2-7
CASSLEGEGRRHEQYF
TGTGCCAGCAGCTTAGAAGGCGAGGGGAGGAGGCACGAGCAGTACTTC
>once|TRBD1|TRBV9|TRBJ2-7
CASSSRTGDEQYF
TGTGCCAGCAGCTCTCGGACAGGAGACGAGCAGTACTTC
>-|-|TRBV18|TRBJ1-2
CASSHSRTLDYGYTF
TGTGCCAGCTCACATTCGCGGACTCTAGACTATGGCTACACCTTC
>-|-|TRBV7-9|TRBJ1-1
CASSSIGGGIEAFF
TGTGCCAGCAGCTCCATCGGAGGAGGGATCGAAGCTTTCTTT